This is a list of T cell receptor beta chains from one sample in a study of blood T cell repertoires in COVID-19. This table comes from immunoSEQ multiplex PCR, and its TCRdb copy is limited to in-frame clones, with some not included. The table lists hundreds of thousands of clones, 70% to 90% of them singletons, with 9.5% to 15% in the top ten. The material sequenced was peripheral blood. All receptors derive from a woman aged 18-29 years who had recovered from COVID-19. Each CDR3 is given with its conserved first and last residue. The D gene is left open where the match is weak. The size entry is marked missing in some rows and otherwise reads once, few, many or a size class.

-	-	TRBV6-2/TRBV6-3	12	TRBJ1-2	CASSYRESGYTF	TGTGCCAGCAGTTACCGAGAATCTGGCTACACCTTC
few	TRBD1	TRBV6-1	16	TRBJ1-2	CASSGGQGVFNYGYTF	TGTGCCAGCAGTGGCGGACAGGGGGTCTTTAACTATGGCTACACCTTC
-	-	TRBV18	11	TRBJ2-3	CASQNTDTQYF	TGTGCCAGCCAGAACACAGATACGCAGTATTTT
-	-	TRBV12-3/TRBV12-4	12	TRBJ2-5	CASSLVTKTQYF	TGTGCCAGCAGTTTGGTAACAAAGACCCAGTACTTC
-	TRBD2	TRBV7-9	16	TRBJ2-1	CASSLVSGGSYNEQFF	TGTGCCAGCAGCTTAGTAAGCGGGGGCTCCTACAATGAGCAGTTCTTC
-	TRBD2	TRBV29-1	13	TRBJ2-1	CSGRLAGGREQFF	TGCAGCGGCCGACTAGCGGGAGGGCGGGAGCAGTTCTTC
-	-	TRBV7-3	14	TRBJ2-5	CASSEQGGWETQYF	TGTGCCAGCAGCGAACAGGGTGGTTGGGAGACCCAGTACTTC
-	TRBD1	TRBV7-2	14	TRBJ2-5	CASKDRGKAETQYF	TGTGCCAGCAAAGACAGGGGAAAGGCGGAGACCCAGTACTTC
-	TRBD1	TRBV18	16	TRBJ1-1	CASSPWDRGLKDEAFF	TGTGCCAGCTCACCATGGGACAGGGGGCTGAAGGATGAAGCTTTCTTT
-	TRBD2	TRBV6-5	16	TRBJ2-3	CASSYAETSVTDTQYF	TGTGCCAGCAGTTACGCCGAGACTAGCGTAACAGATACGCAGTATTTT
-	TRBD1	TRBV5-8	15	TRBJ2-7	CASSLSRDRVYEQYF	TGTGCCAGCAGCTTGTCCCGGGACAGAGTCTACGAGCAGTACTTC
-	TRBD1	TRBV4-2	16	TRBJ1-3	CASSPRDRDSGNTIYF	TGTGCCAGCAGCCCTCGGGACAGGGACTCTGGAAACACCATATATTTT
-	-	TRBV10-3	20	TRBJ2-7	CAISESPGVEKTISSYEQYF	TGTGCCATCAGTGAGTCGCCGGGTGTGGAGAAGACGATCTCCTCCTACGAGCAGTACTTC